The T cell receptor (beta chain) described here comes from a study of regulatory T cells in long-lasting Graves disease. About the study: With positive TSH receptor antibodies and over 5 years of antithyroid drugs, Graves' disease was considered persistent. Regarding the study as a whole: Investigators studied peripheral blood only, not thyroid tissue.

The V and J ends lost 7 bases and 5 bases, in that order; junction bases with no gene match: 13. Germline lookup yields CDR1 MGHDK and CDR2 SYGVNS. The CDR3 runs to 15 residues. The time point denotes: persistent/refractory GD, antithyroid drugs over 5 years with positive TRAb. The TCR library was made from RNA that had been extracted from PBMCs in TRIzol. Patients hailed from an endocrinology department in Xi'an, China. As concerns this clonotype: Its antigen is unidentified.

Researchers made TCR beta libraries by using iRepertoire HTBI primers and running Arm-PCR on CDR3 regions. From the multiplex PCR reads, TCRdb called clonotypes with MiXCR, one entry per CDR3 protein. The data contain 700,000 or so distinct CDR3 sequences, roughly 30% of them seen just once; the ten biggest clones take up under 50%. Here the sequenced sample was peripheral blood mononuclear cells (PBMCs), taken when the disease was refractory, from a patient treated with antithyroid drugs. The V and J genes are TRBV25-1 and TRBJ1-1; 7 bases match TRBD1. The sequence came from a female donor with Graves disease. CDR3 region: CASTKPGGMGTEAFF. CDR3 in DNA: TGTGCCAGCACAAAACCAGGGGGTATGGGGACTGAAGCTTTCTTT. Drawing the rest from reference TRBV25-1 and TRBJ1-1, the complete variable domain is EADIYQTPRYLVIGTGKKITLECSQTMGHDKMYWYQQDPGMELHLIHYSYGVNSTEKGDLSSESTVSRIRTEHFPLTLESARPSHTSQYLCASTKPGGMGTEAFFGQGTRLTVV.